The entry that follows covers one T cell receptor beta chain sequence. No cognate antigen has been identified for it. Nothing much larger sits one base from this clone, and base qualities are not available. This record comes from a study of early T cells in non-severe SARS-CoV-2 infection (TCRdb year 2021). General notes on the study: Because TCR sequencing relied on bulk RNA taken from unsorted whole blood, pairing of alpha and beta chains was not possible.

The study was a case-control design nested within a healthcare worker cohort in London, UK, with weekly nasopharyngeal swab PCR tests and blood sampling. Healthcare workers were enrolled in the week of the UK lockdown, from 23 to 31 March 2020, and were followed every week for up to about 16 weeks. Overall study outcomes, separate from this receptor: VDJdb matching was skewed toward anti-spike CD8 responses and likely underestimated virus-specific expansions by missing private and CD4 specificities.

The CDR3, from cysteine to phenylalanine, totals 13 residues. Here the CDR3 DNA is all that survives: 39 bases in frame from base 1. Taken from the germline V gene, the CDR1 and CDR2 loops are SQVTM and ANQGSEA. V is shortened by 2 bases, J by 7 bases, and the region joining them spans 14 bases. The method was 5' RACE. TCRdb names NextSeq 500 as the instrument used. To correct for sequencing error and PCR bias, the TCR library protocol tagged individual cDNA molecules with unique molecular identifiers. Both TCR alpha and beta chains were sequenced, and tight co-correlation was observed between alpha and beta sequence abundances in each sample. The original methods were these. Decombinator V4 was used to perform V gene, J gene and CDR3 annotation of TCR sequences. Expanded TCRs were defined as changing significantly between any two time points under a Poisson model with p below 0.0001. TCR abundances were normalised to the total number of TCRs sequenced per sample and were expressed as counts per million. MAIT TCRs were defined by TRAV1-2 paired with TRAJ12, TRAJ20 or TRAJ33, and iNKT TCRs by TRAV10 paired with TRAJ18. VDJdb, accessed 1 November 2021, was searched for CMV, EBV and SARS-CoV-2 annotated TCRs, excluding TCRs annotated for multiple antigens. Starting from the raw public reads, TCRdb applied fastp trimming at Q25, assembled clones with MiXCR and retained in-frame beta chains. One record per CDR3 amino acid sequence lists the most common genes and DNA. V and J calls and clone size were set by TCRdb, not the authors. For this sample the table gives about 56,000 distinct CDR3 sequences, of which roughly 16% were detected only once. The ten top clones hold 4.1% of the sample.

The clonotype comes from an adult who was a healthcare worker with PCR-confirmed SARS-CoV-2 infection or an uninfected control (not recorded which). The chain uses TRBV29-1 and TRBJ1-2; TRBD1 is a weak D gene call, 6 bases matching. The material sequenced was whole blood, taken at baseline. Here the CDR3 is given as CSVELQAGVGYTF. The DNA reads as follows: TGCAGCGTTGAACTTCAGGCAGGGGTTGGCTACACCTTC.